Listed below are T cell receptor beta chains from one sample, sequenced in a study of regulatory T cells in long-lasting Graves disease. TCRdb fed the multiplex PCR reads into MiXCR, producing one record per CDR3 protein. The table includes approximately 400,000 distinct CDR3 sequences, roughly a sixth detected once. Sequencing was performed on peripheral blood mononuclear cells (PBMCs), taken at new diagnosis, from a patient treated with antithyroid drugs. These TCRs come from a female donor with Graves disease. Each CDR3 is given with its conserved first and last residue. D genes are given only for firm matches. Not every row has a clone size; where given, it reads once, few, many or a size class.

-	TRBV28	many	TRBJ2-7	CASSTGRTAYEQYF	TGTGCCAGCAGTACTGGACGGACCGCCTACGAGCAGTACTTC
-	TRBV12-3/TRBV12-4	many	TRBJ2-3	CASSLSPGTPDTQYF	TGTGCCAGCAGCCTCTCTCCGGGGACACCAGATACGCAGTATTTT
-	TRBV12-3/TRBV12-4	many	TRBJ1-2	CASSFQGPNYGYTF	TGTGCCAGCAGTTTTCAGGGGCCGAACTATGGCTACACCTTC
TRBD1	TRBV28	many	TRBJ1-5	CASSLLSRGNQPQHF	TGTGCCAGCAGTTTGCTCAGCAGGGGGAATCAGCCCCAGCATTTT
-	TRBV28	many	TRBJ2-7	CATFPGPQAYEQYF	TGTGCCACCTTTCCGGGTCCCCAGGCCTACGAGCAGTACTTC
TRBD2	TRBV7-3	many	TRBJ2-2	CASRRTSGDTGELFF	TGTGCCAGCCGAAGGACTAGCGGGGACACCGGGGAGCTGTTTTTT
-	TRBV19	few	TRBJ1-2	CASSIVPGRSYGYTF	TGTGCCAGTAGTATAGTACCAGGGAGGAGCTATGGCTACACCTTC
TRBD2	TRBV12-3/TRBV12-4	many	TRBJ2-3	CASSFGGNTDTQYF	TGTGCCAGCAGTTTCGGGGGGAACACAGATACGCAGTATTTT
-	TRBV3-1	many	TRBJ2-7	CASSQGVTSQYEQYF	TGTGCCAGCAGCCAAGGGGTTACCTCCCAATACGAGCAGTACTTC
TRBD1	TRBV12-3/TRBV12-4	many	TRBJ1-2	CASSFADRGYGYTF	TGTGCCAGCAGTTTTGCGGACAGGGGCTATGGCTACACCTTC
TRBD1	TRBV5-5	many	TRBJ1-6	CASSLSQGGPGANSPLHF	TGTGCCAGCAGCTTGTCTCAGGGGGGCCCAGGGGCTAATTCACCCCTCCACTTT
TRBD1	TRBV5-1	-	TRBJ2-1	CASSVNPGQDNEQFF	TGCGCCAGCAGCGTAAACCCGGGACAGGACAATGAGCAGTTCTTC
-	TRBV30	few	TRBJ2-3	CAWSRGLQGKADTQYF	TGTGCCTGGAGTAGGGGACTTCAGGGAAAGGCAGATACGCAGTATTTT
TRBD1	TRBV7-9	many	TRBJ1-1	CASSSSGTGDTEAFF	TGTGCCAGCAGCTCCTCCGGGACAGGTGACACTGAAGCTTTCTTT
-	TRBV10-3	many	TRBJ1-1	CAIRQQNTEAFF	TGTGCCATCAGACAACAGAACACTGAAGCTTTCTTT